This note documents a single T cell receptor (beta chain) sequence. Its specificity is not known. The entry originates in a study of CXCR3-negative and CXCR3-positive naive CD8 T cells. Findings and caveats of the study: Memory cells differed in TRBV-TRBJ usage, but naive CXCR3-negative and CXCR3-positive cells had similar usage.

CDR3 length equals 16 residues. The germline CDR1 and CDR2 sequences are SNHLY and FYNNEI. The authors prepared UMI-labeled TRB cDNA libraries by 5' RACE. TCRdb reprocessed the 5' RACE reads and reports one entry per CDR3 protein, with no DNA. Its clone listing holds approximately 40,000 distinct CDR3 sequences. The chain is built from TRBV2 and TRBJ2-7. Sequencing used memory CD8+ T cells from blood. This sequence was found in a human donor in good health. Some clones in this sample may be carry-over from other donors' samples. The chain's CDR3 is CASSEAWADNSYEQYF.